This T cell receptor beta chain was identified during a study of radiation and T cells in renal cell carcinoma. Overall study context: Nephrectomy followed 15 Gy stereotactic body radiation by 4 weeks.

Points on this clone: What it binds is not known.

Documented time point: baseline pretreatment blood. The sample's treatment: 15 Gy SBRT to primary tumor, nephrectomy 4 weeks later. TCRdb keeps only in-frame clones here, not all; method: immunoSEQ multiplex PCR. The data contain about 91,000 clones, 82% of them singletons. Findings of the study overall: No pretreatment tumor biopsies were available for baseline clonotypes. Top tumor clonotypes rose in blood 2 weeks post-radiation, then contracted.

This TCR was sampled from a man aged 60 to 75 with renal cell carcinoma. This sample comprised blood, obtained from a patient whose treatment included radiotherapy and nephrectomy.

The CDR3 is CASSPFRQYNQPQHF. In nucleotides, the CDR3 is TGCGCCAGCAGCCCATTTAGACAGTACAATCAGCCCCAGCATTTT. This chain uses TRBV4-1 with TRBJ1-5; possibly TRBD1 for D (5 bases). Deletions cut 4 bases from V and 3 bases from J, with 13 bases between. Germline V lookup: CDR1 MGHRA, CDR2 YSYEKL. CDR3 size: 15 residues.